The 12 T cell receptor beta chains given below trace back to one sample, sequenced in a study of T cell repertoires in cytomegalovirus infection. TCRdb fed the reads into MiXCR, producing one record per CDR3 protein. The data show 95,000 to 120,000 distinct CDR3 sequences, around 31% seen once. These receptors have no identified antigens. Sequenced material: CD8+ T cells from cultured PBMCs, taken from culture after CMV antigen stimulation. The receptors were sampled from a human donor in good health (CMV status not recorded). Some clones in this sample may be carry-over from other donors' samples.

In this sample, this clonotype turned up once. The chain links TRBV12-3 or TRBV12-4 to TRBJ2-1; TRBD1 matches at 7 bases. CDR3 length equals 16 residues. V gave up 4 bases and J gave up 2 bases; unmatched junction bases: 8. The CDR3 DNA reads TGTGCCAGCAGTTCTAGTACAGGGGTAGCCTACAATGAGCAGTTCTTC. Its translation: CASSSSTGVAYNEQFF.

V is TRBV9 and J is TRBJ1-1; D is perhaps TRBD1 (5 bases). Germline values: CDR1 SGDLS, CDR2 YYNGEE. With 2 bases removed from V and 2 bases from J, the gap between germline ends came to 10 bases. The CDR3 sequence is 14 residues long. DNA of the CDR3: TGTGCCAGCAGCGTTCAGGGAATTAACACTGAAGCTTTCTTT. This encodes CASSVQGINTEAFF.

This clonotype showed up just a few times. The CDR3 sequence: CSVERGYEQYF. The CDR3 DNA is TGCAGCGTTGAAAGGGGATACGAGCAGTACTTC. The V and J genes are TRBV29-1 and TRBJ2-7; D possibly corresponds to TRBD1 (5 bases). This CDR3 has 11 residues. V was cut by 2 bases and J by 4 bases, with 6 bases left in between. Per germline, CDR1 SQVTM and CDR2 ANQGSEA.

The V gene is TRBV19, the J gene TRBJ1-6; D gene unclear. Trimming pared 9 bases from V and 8 bases from J, leaving 23 bases between. From germline, CDR1 is LNHDA and CDR2 SQIVND (reference sequence). The CDR3 is 16 amino acids. The CDR3 loop reads CASSKPSEVGDSPLHF. The CDR3 DNA follows: TGTGCCAGCTCGAAACCGTCGGAGGTCGGGGATTCACCCCTCCACTTT.

This clonotype was counted ten times or more. The chain recombines TRBV27 with TRBJ1-5, with 7 nucleotides matching TRBD1. V shed 5 bases and J 2 bases; nucleotides not matched to a gene: 3. Germline CDR1 and CDR2: MNHEY and SMNVEV (reference sequence). This CDR3 spans 14 amino acids. CDR3 sequence: CASSKTGRNQPQHF. The CDR3 coding sequence is TGTGCCAGCAGTAAGACAGGGCGCAATCAGCCCCAGCATTTT.

This clonotype was picked up a small number of times. V usage is TRBV7-9 and J usage is TRBJ1-5; the match to TRBD1 covers 11 bases. From germline, CDR1 is SEHNR and CDR2 FQNEAQ (reference sequence). CDR3 length: 14 residues. V gave up 5 bases and J gave up 7 bases; unmatched junction bases: 4. CDR3 sequence: CASSQGQGVQPQHF. CDR3 DNA sequence: TGTGCCAGCAGCCAGGGACAGGGGGTACAGCCCCAGCATTTT. The full variable domain, in which reference TRBV7-9 and TRBJ1-5 provide the parts outside the CDR3, is DTGVSQNPRHKITKRGQNVTFRCDPISEHNRLYWYRQTLGQGPEFLTYFQNEAQLEKSRLLSDRFSAERPKGSFSTLEIQRTEQGDSAMYLCASSQGQGVQPQHFGDGTRLSIL.

This clonotype was recorded many times. The chain links TRBV7-2 to TRBJ2-7; D not resolved. V lost 5 bases and J lost 4, with 21 bases in between. The length of the CDR3 is 16 residues. The germline gives CDR1 SGHTA, CDR2 FQGNSA. CDR3 region: CASSPRVGSFIYEQYF. The DNA for the CDR3 is TGTGCCAGCAGCCCACGAGTCGGCAGTTTCATTTACGAGCAGTACTTC.

There are many counts of this clonotype. The chain couples TRBV12-3 or TRBV12-4 to TRBJ2-7, with D tentatively TRBD2 (6 bases). The CDR3 covers 14 residues. V shed 4 bases and J shed 7 bases, with 17 bases lying between them. In DNA form, the CDR3 reads TGTGCCAGCAGTTCGCCCGGGACTTTGATAGAGCAGTACTTC. Translating gives CASSSPGTLIEQYF.

This chain connects TRBV20-1 to TRBJ2-7; tentative D call: TRBD1 (5 bases). V lost 6 bases to trimming and J lost 5 bases, with 17 bases between them. CDR3 length equals 13 residues. CDR1 and CDR2 (germline): DFQATT, SNEGSKA (reference sequence). The CDR3 DNA sequence: TGCAGTGCCACAGGAGACAGTCTCCACGAGCAGTACTTC. Protein sequence: CSATGDSLHEQYF.

This clonotype was detected only a few times. The chain uses TRBV6-5 and TRBJ2-5; 13 bases map to TRBD2. Germline lookup yields CDR1 MNHEY and CDR2 SVGAGI. V was clipped by 5 bases and J by 0 bases; unmatched bases: 6. The CDR3 length is 17 residues. DNA of the CDR3: TGTGCCAGCAGTAAAACTAGCGGGGGGGCCCACCAAGAGACCCAGTACTTC. Amino acid sequence: CASSKTSGGAHQETQYF.

This clonotype appeared many times. The chain has TRBV7-2 and TRBJ2-5; D gene ambiguous. The V gene's germline CDR1 is SGHTA and CDR2 FQGNSA. Trimming stripped 3 bases from V and 2 bases from J, with 7 bases between. This CDR3 region has 13 residues. This CDR3 reads CASSFGNQETQYF. Written as DNA, the CDR3 is TGTGCCAGCAGCTTTGGCAATCAAGAGACCCAGTACTTC.

This clonotype has a handful of counts. The V gene is TRBV6-2 or TRBV6-3, the J gene TRBJ2-2; 7 bases agree with TRBD1. The CDR3 has 17 residues. CDR1 MNHEY and CDR2 SVGEGT come from the germline V gene. V trimming: 3 bases; J trimming: 2 bases; junction bases outside the gene matches: 9. The DNA for the CDR3 is TGTGCCAGCAGTTATTACAGGGGTGCGCTAAACACCGGGGAGCTGTTTTTT. It codes for CASSYYRGALNTGELFF.